The source of this T cell receptor (beta chain) is a study of blood T cells in healthy people across ages. Donors were healthy Caucasian individuals from Russia aged about 6 to 95. Per sample, no less than 5.5 micrograms of total RNA were extracted. Sample-barcoded 5' priming and a J-beta primer mix drove a second PCR of about 7 to 12 cycles. Each TCR beta cDNA got a 12-nucleotide random molecular identifier. TCRdb reanalysed the 5' RACE reads using MiXCR and keeps one entry per CDR3 protein. The sample has 650,000 to 700,000 distinct CDR3 sequences; 45% to 60% are singletons. Of note for this clonotype: No antigen is known for it.

Study conclusions and caveats: Older individuals had lower TCR beta diversity per million T cells (the decline was roughly linear).

This CDR3 spans 12 amino acids. V lost 1 base and J lost 4, with 5 bases in between. Germline-derived CDR1 and CDR2 are LGHDT and YNNKEL (reference sequence). This TCR was recovered from a woman aged 80 or older in good health. The chain couples TRBV3-1 to TRBJ2-7; D unresolved. Sequencing input: blood. CDR3 sequence: CASSQVEYEQYF. Written as DNA, the CDR3 is TGTGCCAGCAGCCAAGTAGAATACGAGCAGTACTTC.